These T cell receptor beta chains were read from a single sample in a study of T-cell reconstitution after alpha-beta-depleted transplantation in children. TCRdb reprocessed the PCR reads via MiXCR and lists one record per CDR3 protein. The repertoire holds a few hundred thousand distinct CDR3 sequences, with under 15% as singletons. Specimen: PBMCs from the stem cell graft donor, collected from the stem cell graft. These receptors all stem from a human donor who donated a stem cell graft to a child with combined immunodeficiency. Both conserved end residues are part of each CDR3. D genes are given only for firm matches. The listing skips clone size in some rows; elsewhere it reads once, few, many or a size class.

V gene	J gene	D gene	clone size	CDR3 DNA	CDR3 protein
TRBV12-3/TRBV12-4	TRBJ1-2	NA	many	TGTGCCAGCAGTTTAGTTACAGCTGGCTACACCTTC	CASSLVTAGYTF
TRBV21-1	TRBJ1-4	NA	NA	TGTGCCAGCAGGACGCCCCGATCGAATGAAAAACTGTTTTTT	CASRTPRSNEKLFF
TRBV5-1	TRBJ2-5	NA	NA	TGCGCCAGCAGCTTCCTTACGGCCCAAGGGGGAGAGACCCAGTACTTC	CASSFLTAQGGETQYF
TRBV11-2	TRBJ2-3	NA	NA	TGTGCCAGCAGCTTAGAGGTGGGGCTAAATACGCAGTATTTT	CASSLEVGLNTQYF
TRBV12-3/TRBV12-4	TRBJ2-1	NA	NA	TGTGCCAGCAGCCCTCGTAATCGGGTTGTACGGTACAATGAGCAGTTCTTC	CASSPRNRVVRYNEQFF
TRBV10-3	TRBJ2-2	TRBD2	few	TGTGCCACCACTCGCCGGGAGGAAGACGGGGAGCTGTTTTTT	CATTRREEDGELFF
TRBV4-1	TRBJ2-5	TRBD1	NA	TGCGCCAGCAGCCCTGGGCAAGGGACAGGGGGTGGTACCCAGTACTTC	CASSPGQGTGGGTQYF
TRBV5-6	TRBJ1-1	NA	few	TGTGCCAGCAGCTTGGGTGACAGGTTGAACACTGAAGCTTTCTTT	CASSLGDRLNTEAFF
TRBV6-4	TRBJ2-3	NA	few	TGTGCCAGCAGTGAAGGTACCCTCGGGGATACGCAGTATTTT	CASSEGTLGDTQYF
TRBV12-3/TRBV12-4	TRBJ2-7	NA	many	TGTGCCAGCAGTCCTAAGGGTTCAGGGCTATACTCCTACGAGCAGTACTTC	CASSPKGSGLYSYEQYF
TRBV7-2	TRBJ2-1	NA	once	TGTGCCAGCAGCAGCGCTGGGGGGCCCCCCCCCTACAATGAGCAGTTCTTC	CASSSAGGPPPYNEQFF
TRBV18	TRBJ2-5	TRBD2	NA	TGTGCCAGCTCACCTTGGGGAGGGCAAGAGACCCAGTACTTC	CASSPWGGQETQYF
TRBV29-1	TRBJ2-5	TRBD1	few	TGCAGCGTTGAGGGTCTACAGGGGTTCCAAGAGACCCAGTACTTC	CSVEGLQGFQETQYF
TRBV12-3/TRBV12-4	TRBJ2-6	NA	NA	TGTGCCAGCAGTTTCAGTGGATCTGGGGCCAACGTCCTGACTTTC	CASSFSGSGANVLTF
TRBV27	TRBJ1-3	NA	NA	TGTGCCAGCAGTGCAGACTCTGGAAACACCATATATTTT	CASSADSGNTIYF
TRBV6-5	TRBJ2-7	NA	NA	TGTGCCAGCAGTTACTCGCCACCAGGGGGGGGGCGTGACGAGCAGTACTTC	CASSYSPPGGGRDEQYF
TRBV4-2	TRBJ2-1	NA	few	TGTGCCAGCAGCCAAGAGGCTAGCTACAATGAGCAGTTCTTC	CASSQEASYNEQFF
TRBV7-2	TRBJ2-7	NA	many	TGTGCCAGCAGCCAATGGCCGGGCTACGAGCAGTACTTC	CASSQWPGYEQYF
TRBV11-1	TRBJ2-6	TRBD2	NA	TGTGCCAGCAGCCGGACTAGGTCTGGGGCCAACGTCCTGACTTTC	CASSRTRSGANVLTF
TRBV5-8	TRBJ2-1	NA	few	TGTGCCAGCAGCTTGGATCGTGCTGGGGCTGAGCAGTTCTTC	CASSLDRAGAEQFF
TRBV29-1	TRBJ2-7	TRBD1	NA	TGCAGCGTTACCGCGAGGACAGGGGTTACCTACGAGCAGTACTTC	CSVTARTGVTYEQYF
TRBV10-3	TRBJ2-3	TRBD2	few	TGTGCCATCAGGTCAGCGGGAGGCGGGACAGATACGCAGTATTTT	CAIRSAGGGTDTQYF
TRBV20-1	TRBJ2-7	TRBD1	many	TGCAGTGCTAATGGACAGGGCCATAGCAACGAGCAGTACTTC	CSANGQGHSNEQYF
TRBV12-3/TRBV12-4	TRBJ2-3	NA	many	TGTGCCAGCAGTTTATGGGGGGCGCTCACAGATACGCAGTATTTT	CASSLWGALTDTQYF
TRBV7-9	TRBJ2-7	NA	NA	TGTGCCAGCAGCGAGCCCCCCTACGAGCAGTACTTC	CASSEPPYEQYF
TRBV6-1	TRBJ2-1	TRBD2	few	TGTGCCAGCAGCCCCCTAGCGGGGGCCAATGAGCAGTTCTTC	CASSPLAGANEQFF
TRBV13	TRBJ1-6	TRBD1	NA	TGTGCCAGCAGCCCAGCCCCCAACAGGGGGCTCGCTTCACCCCTCCACTTT	CASSPAPNRGLASPLHF
TRBV28	TRBJ1-4	TRBD1	few	TGTGCCAGCAGTCAAACGACAGGGTTTAATGAAAAACTGTTTTTT	CASSQTTGFNEKLFF
TRBV20-1	TRBJ2-1	NA	few	TGCAGTGCGGAGAGCTCCTACAATGAGCAGTTCTTC	CSAESSYNEQFF
TRBV5-1	TRBJ2-6	NA	few	TGCGCCAGCATGAGGACAGCATCTGGGGCCAACGTCCTGACTTTC	CASMRTASGANVLTF
TRBV20-1	TRBJ2-1	NA	few	TGCAGTGCTAGTATAGGGAGCTCCTACAATGAGCAGTTCTTC	CSASIGSSYNEQFF
TRBV4-3	TRBJ2-7	NA	NA	TGCGCCAGCAGCCAACAGGGTAACTACGAGCAGTACTTC	CASSQQGNYEQYF
TRBV10-3	TRBJ2-7	NA	many	TGTGCCATCAGTGAGGAAATCTACGAGCAGTACTTC	CAISEEIYEQYF
TRBV7-2	TRBJ2-5	NA	few	TGTGCCAGCAGCTCAGGACTACCCAATTCGTACCAAGAGACCCAGTACTTC	CASSSGLPNSYQETQYF
TRBV12-3/TRBV12-4	TRBJ2-1	TRBD1	NA	TGTGCCAGCAGTTCAGACAGGGAACCCTACAATGAGCAGTTCTTC	CASSSDREPYNEQFF
TRBV9	TRBJ2-2	NA	NA	TGTGCCAGCAGCGTAGGTTCAAGTTCGGGGGAGCTGTTTTTT	CASSVGSSSGELFF
TRBV10-3	TRBJ1-2	TRBD1	NA	TGTGCCAACTCGCCCGGGACAGAGCCCTATGGCTACACCTTC	CANSPGTEPYGYTF
TRBV2	TRBJ2-7	NA	once	TGTGCCACTCAGGGACTTAACCTTTTCTACGAGCAGTACTTC	CATQGLNLFYEQYF
TRBV5-1	TRBJ2-1	NA	many	TGCGCCAGCAGCCCACTGTGGGACTTAGGAGTCGGTGAGCAGTTCTTC	CASSPLWDLGVGEQFF
TRBV7-7	TRBJ1-6	NA	few	TGTGCTAGCAGCTTAGCCGATAATTCACCCCTCCACTTT	CASSLADNSPLHF
TRBV10-1	TRBJ2-1	NA	few	TGCGCCAGCACCTTGTCGACAGGGGCCCGGGTAAGCGGGGGAGACGACAATGAGCAGTTCTTC	CASTLSTGARVSGGDDNEQFF
TRBV19	TRBJ2-6	NA	many	TGTGCCAGTTCCCCCAGGGCAAGCTCTGGGGCCAACGTCCTGACTTTC	CASSPRASSGANVLTF
TRBV3-1	TRBJ2-2	NA	NA	TGTGCCAGCAGTTTGGCGGTGATGAACACCGGGGAGCTGTTTTTT	CASSLAVMNTGELFF
TRBV3-1	TRBJ1-2	NA	few	TGTGCCAGCAGCCTTACTCAGTGGGAGGCTGGCTATGGCTACACCTTC	CASSLTQWEAGYGYTF
TRBV18	TRBJ1-1	NA	many	TGTGCCAGCTCATCGAGGACAGCCGGGGATATGAACACTGAAGCTTTCTTT	CASSSRTAGDMNTEAFF
TRBV9	TRBJ2-4	NA	few	TGTGCCAGCAGCAAAGAGGGCCTAGGGGTAGGCAAAAACATTCAGTACTTC	CASSKEGLGVGKNIQYF
TRBV29-1	TRBJ1-2	NA	many	TGCAGCGACCGGGATCAATATGGCTACACCTTC	CSDRDQYGYTF
TRBV27	TRBJ2-1	TRBD2	few	TGTGCCAGCAGTTTACTAGCGGGAGGAGGTCATGAGCAGTTCTTC	CASSLLAGGGHEQFF
TRBV2	TRBJ2-7	NA	many	TGTGCCAGCAGATCGGACTATCCCCCAAACGAGCAGTACTTC	CASRSDYPPNEQYF
TRBV24-1	TRBJ2-5	NA	NA	TGTGCCACCAGCGGGGGCCCGGGACACCCCGGGGAGACCCAGTACTTC	CATSGGPGHPGETQYF
TRBV7-9	TRBJ2-2	TRBD1	many	TGTGTTGGACAGGTCGTCACCGGGGAGCTGTTTTTT	CVGQVVTGELFF
TRBV20-1	TRBJ2-5	NA	NA	TGCAGTGCTAGAACAGGCTTGGCGCGTGAGACCCAGTACTTC	CSARTGLARETQYF